Following are 28 T cell receptor beta chains from one sample sequenced in a study of shared clonotypes between healthy human individuals. Clones were sequenced by immunoSEQ multiplex PCR, and TCRdb holds only the in-frame ones, with some missing. The sample yields a few million clones, 93% seen once. The sample taken for sequencing was naive CD4+ T cells from PBMCs. As to subset: CD45RA+ positively selected. The receptors originated from a man between 18 and 29 years old in good health. Some clones in this sample may be carry-over from other donors' samples.

The genes are TRBV2 and TRBJ2-5; perhaps TRBD1 as D (6 bases). The V and J ends lost 5 bases and 5 bases respectively, with 18 bases between them. Per germline, CDR1 SNHLY and CDR2 FYNNEI. The CDR3 spans 15 residues. Here the CDR3 DNA reads TGTGCCAGCAGTAAGCAGTCCAGGGGCGGCGAGACCCAGTACTTC. Encoded protein: CASSKQSRGGETQYF.

The V call is TRBV28, the J call TRBJ1-4; D may be TRBD1 (6 bases). V lost 6 bases, J lost 2 bases, and 16 bases lay in between. This CDR3 has 16 residues. Germline V gives CDR1 MDHEN, CDR2 SYDVKM. The CDR3 protein is CASSPGGAGTNEKLFF. Written as DNA, the CDR3 is TGTGCCAGCAGCCCCGGGGGCGCGGGTACTAATGAAAAACTGTTTTTT.

Points on this clone: Additional DNA sequences in this sample encode the identical CDR3. The rearrangement links TRBV7-9 to TRBJ1-1, with TRBD1 identical over 9 bases. J lost 5 bases, V lost 0 bases, and 1 base had no gene match. The CDR3 covers 14 residues. Germline V gene lookup returns CDR1 SEHNR and CDR2 FQNEAQ (reference sequence). The chain's CDR3 is CASSLATGGTEAFF. The CDR3, as DNA: TGTGCCAGCAGCTTAGCGACAGGGGGAACTGAAGCTTTCTTT.

CDR3 sequence reads: CASSFVTTKTPGGYTF. The CDR3 DNA follows: TGTGCCAGCAGTTTCGTCACTACTAAAACGCCGGGGGGCTACACCTTC. The rearrangement uses TRBV6-6 and TRBJ1-2; D call uncertain. Trimming shortened V by 4 bases and J by 8 bases, and 23 bases separated the two germline ends. The germline CDR1 and CDR2 sequences are MNHNY and SVGAGI (reference sequence). CDR3 length: 16 amino acids.

The chain links TRBV14 to TRBJ1-1; no reliable D call. Germline-derived CDR1 and CDR2 are SGHDN and FVKESK. V was cut by 0 bases and J by 1 base, with 6 bases left in between. This CDR3 contains 14 residues. The CDR3 DNA reads as TGTGCCAGCAGCCAAGATTGGACGAACACTGAAGCTTTCTTT. It codes for CASSQDWTNTEAFF.

To note about this clone: Other DNA sequences in this specimen translate into the identical CDR3. V is TRBV29-1 and J is TRBJ2-7; D is ambiguous. This CDR3 spans 10 amino acids. The V and J ends lost 6 bases and 4 bases respectively, with 7 bases between them. Looked up from germline, CDR1 is SQVTM and CDR2 is ANQGSEA. CDR3 region: CSVLFYEQYF. In DNA form, the CDR3 reads TGCAGCGTCCTCTTTTACGAGCAGTACTTC.

This clone turned up a few times. This sequence joins TRBV19 and TRBJ1-5; D remains unclear. The germline V and J ends were trimmed by 9 bases and 0 bases, with 12 bases remaining between them. This CDR3 contains 14 residues. Germline CDR1 and CDR2: LNHDA and SQIVND (reference sequence). Here the CDR3 reads CASKTDPSNQPQHF. The CDR3 DNA reads TGTGCCAGCAAAACGGACCCTAGCAATCAGCCCCAGCATTTT.

The CDR3 reads CASRTADYGYTF. CDR3 bases: TGTGCCAGCAGAACAGCAGACTATGGCTACACCTTC. The chain links TRBV28 to TRBJ1-2; D not resolved. Trimming cost V 6 bases and J 3 bases, with 8 bases left between them. The CDR3 runs to 12 residues. The germline V gene encodes CDR1 MDHEN and CDR2 SYDVKM.

The chain links TRBV27 to TRBJ2-2, with 7 bases that match TRBD2. The CDR3 extends over 17 amino acids. After removal of 8 bases from V and 0 bases from J, the junction contained 12 bases not matched to a gene. Germline V gives CDR1 MNHEY, CDR2 SMNVEV (reference sequence). CDR3 in DNA: TGTGCCAGCCACCGGGGCTCGACTAGCCCGAACACCGGGGAGCTGTTTTTT. This sequence encodes CASHRGSTSPNTGELFF.

Written as DNA, the CDR3 is TGTGCCAGCAGTCCCCAGACAGATACGCAGTATTTT. It codes for CASSPQTDTQYF. The chain recombines TRBV2 with TRBJ2-3; the D is unclear. V was clipped by 5 bases and J by 3 bases, with 6 bases between them. This CDR3 has 12 residues. Germline V gene sequence: CDR1 SNHLY, CDR2 FYNNEI.

This clone was seen a single time. The chain has TRBV6-1 and TRBJ2-1; 7 bases are shared with TRBD2. Germline V gene data show CDR1 as MNHNS and CDR2 as SASEGT. This CDR3 is 13 amino acids long. Unmatched junction bases numbered 4, after V lost 9 bases and J lost 2 bases. The DNA of the CDR3 is TGTGCCAGTAACAGCGGGACCTACAATGAGCAGTTCTTC. The encoded protein is CASNSGTYNEQFF.

This chain connects TRBV6-5 to TRBJ1-2; TRBD1 might be the D (5 bases). The germline V gene has CDR1 MNHEY and CDR2 SVGAGI. V lost 7 bases to trimming and J lost 6 bases, with 21 bases between them. CDR3 length: 15 residues. CDR3 nucleotides: TGTGCCAGCACCTCGGATCCGGGGCACATAAATGGCTACACCTTC. It encodes CASTSDPGHINGYTF.

This clone was counted once. The CDR3 coding sequence is TGTGCCAGCAGCTCACAGGGTGCGTGGGGCTACACCTTC. Protein: CASSSQGAWGYTF. V and J are TRBV7-2 and TRBJ1-2; a possible D gene is TRBD1 (6 bases). V was shortened by 4 bases and J by 8 bases, with 14 bases between the two germline ends. The CDR3 loop spans 13 amino acids. CDR1 SGHTA and CDR2 FQGNSA come from the germline V gene.

This clone has just one count. The V call is TRBV30, the J call TRBJ2-7, with TRBD1 as a possible D gene (7 bases). CDR3 length equals 14 residues. Deletions cut 0 bases from V and 6 bases from J, with 15 bases between. CDR1 is GTSNPN, CDR2 SVGIG, per germline (reference sequence). The CDR3 bases are TGTGCCTGGAGTGTACGAGGGCAGGGGGGCGAGCAGTACTTC. Its protein is CAWSVRGQGGEQYF.

Here the CDR3 reads CASSVNGPTTSYEQYF. CDR3 sequence (DNA): TGTGCCAGTAGTGTAAACGGACCCACCACCTCCTACGAGCAGTACTTC. The chain is built from TRBV19 and TRBJ2-7, with D unresolved. The CDR3 sequence is 16 residues long. CDR1 is LNHDA, CDR2 SQIVND, per germline (reference sequence). Trimming took off 5 bases at V and 0 bases at J, with 17 bases between the two ends.

This clone was detected once. The V gene is TRBV29-1, the J gene TRBJ2-7; a possible D gene is TRBD1 (5 bases). CDR1 and CDR2 (germline): SQVTM, ANQGSEA. The CDR3 loop spans 14 amino acids. Trimming took 1 base from V and 3 from J, leaving 13 bases between them. The CDR3 DNA reads as TGCAGCGTTGAAGTGCCTGACAGATACTACGAGCAGTACTTC. It specifies CSVEVPDRYYEQYF.

The V and J genes are TRBV6-1 and TRBJ2-1, with D possibly matching TRBD1 (6 bases). The CDR3 is 14 amino acids. Germline V CDR1 and CDR2: MNHNS, SASEGT. Trimming took 7 bases from V and 7 from J, leaving 17 bases between them. In DNA form, the CDR3 reads TGTGCCAGCAAAGGGGACAAAAAAAGAAATGAGCAGTTCTTC. Amino acid sequence: CASKGDKKRNEQFF.

J is TRBJ2-7 and V is TRBV7-2; a possible D gene is TRBD1 (6 bases). The length of the CDR3 is 15 residues. CDR1 and CDR2 (germline): SGHTA, FQGNSA. With 2 bases removed from V and 6 bases from J, the gap between germline ends came to 17 bases. CDR3 sequence: CASSLSWGPGVEQYF. As DNA, the CDR3 is TGTGCCAGCAGCTTATCGTGGGGGCCAGGTGTCGAGCAGTACTTC.

The V and J genes are TRBV20-1 and TRBJ2-3, with unresolved D. The germline V gene has CDR1 DFQATT and CDR2 SNEGSKA (reference sequence). This CDR3 has 11 residues. CDR3 bases: TGCAGCGCAATAGAGGCAGATACGCAGTATTTT. This translates into CSAIEADTQYF.

A remark on this clone: This CDR3 is also generated by other DNA sequences in the sample. The chain recombines TRBV5-1 with TRBJ2-5, with no clear D. Trimming stripped 4 bases from V and 2 bases from J, with 6 bases between. CDR1 is SGHRS and CDR2 is YFSETQ in the germline V gene. The length of the CDR3 is 12 residues. The CDR3 bases are TGCGCCAGCAGCCGCGAGCAAGAGACCCAGTACTTC. Translation gives CASSREQETQYF.

This clone appeared a single time. This chain links TRBV6-5 with TRBJ2-7, with D unresolved. V was cut by 2 bases and J by 6 bases, with 14 bases left in between. Germline loops: CDR1 MNHEY, CDR2 SVGAGI. The CDR3 consists of 14 residues. CDR3 in amino acids: CASSYGVQSGEQYF. The CDR3 DNA reads as TGTGCCAGCAGTTACGGGGTACAATCGGGCGAGCAGTACTTC.

The rearrangement links TRBV11-2 to TRBJ2-5, with 8 bases that match TRBD2. Trimming removed 3 bases from V and 4 bases from J; junction bases left unmatched: 7. The CDR3 is made up of 15 amino acids. Germline-derived CDR1 and CDR2 are SGHAT and FQNNGV. CDR3 sequence: CASSFSGVNVETQYF. CDR3 DNA sequence: TGTGCCAGCAGCTTTAGCGGGGTAAACGTAGAGACCCAGTACTTC.

The CDR3: CAWSAGTYTEAFF. CDR3 in DNA: TGTGCCTGGAGTGCGGGTACATACACTGAAGCTTTCTTT. The chain is built from TRBV30 and TRBJ1-1; D is ambiguous. The V gene lost 1 base and the J gene lost 3 bases, with 9 bases spanning the gap. The CDR3 is made up of 13 amino acids. The germline V gene has CDR1 GTSNPN and CDR2 SVGIG (reference sequence).

The chain is built from TRBV30 and TRBJ2-3, with 8 bases that match TRBD2. Germline lookup yields CDR1 GTSNPN and CDR2 SVGIG (reference sequence). This CDR3 has 15 residues. The junction had 6 bases not matched to a gene; V was cut back by 4 bases and J by 0 bases. CDR3 residues: CAWTALAVSTDTQYF. In DNA, the CDR3 is TGTGCCTGGACAGCACTAGCGGTTAGCACAGATACGCAGTATTTT.

V gene TRBV7-3 combines with J gene TRBJ1-4, with no clear D. Trimming removed 2 bases at V and 0 bases at J, with 13 bases between. In germline, CDR1 is SGHTA, CDR2 FQGTGA. The CDR3 loop spans 17 amino acids. The CDR3 DNA is TGTGCCAGCAGCTTAGCCCCCCGGGGAGCAACTAATGAAAAACTGTTTTTT. Encoded protein: CASSLAPRGATNEKLFF.

CDR3 residues: CASREVGADTQYF. The CDR3 DNA follows: TGTGCCAGCAGGGAGGTAGGGGCGGATACGCAGTATTTT. V gene TRBV25-1 combines with J gene TRBJ2-3; D could derive from TRBD1 or TRBD2 (5 bases each). Germline CDR1 MGHDK, CDR2 SYGVNS. CDR3 length: 13 residues. V was shortened by 6 bases and J by 6 bases, with 13 bases between the two germline ends.

The CDR3 region has the DNA TGTGCCAGCAGTTTGCACGCGCCTGGTCTAGCGGGCTCCTACGAGCAGTACTTC. Translation: CASSLHAPGLAGSYEQYF. The V call is TRBV27, the J call TRBJ2-7; TRBD2 matches 8 bases. V dropped 3 bases and J dropped 0; count of bases not matched to a gene: 13. Germline assignment: CDR1 MNHEY and CDR2 SMNVEV (reference sequence). CDR3 length equals 18 residues.

The J gene is TRBJ1-2, the V gene TRBV6-6; D is undetermined. Trimming pared 8 bases from V and 11 bases from J, leaving 18 bases between. CDR3 length equals 12 residues. Germline-derived CDR1 and CDR2 are MNHNY and SVGAGI (reference sequence). The CDR3 coding sequence is TGTGCCAGCCTACTATCGGGGAAAGAATACACCTTC. It codes for CASLLSGKEYTF.